The next 4 T cell receptor beta chains were all read from a single sample in a study of T cell repertoires in cytomegalovirus infection (dated by TCRdb to between 2017 and 2020). Sequenced on an Illumina HiSeq 1500. In TCRdb, the public reads were trimmed at Q25 with fastp and aligned with MiXCR, with productive beta chains retained. Each entry merges the rows of one CDR3 protein and shows their most common DNA and genes. In all, the sample holds roughly 150,000 distinct CDR3 sequences, and over 15% of those were seen once. 18% of the sample lies in the top ten. Material: CD8+ T cells from PBMCs. The source is a human donor in good health (CMV status not recorded). Some clones in this sample may be carry-over from other donors' samples.

This clonotype appeared a few times. The chain has TRBV29-1 and TRBJ2-1; 9 bases agree with TRBD2. J lost 8 bases, V lost 1 base, and 6 bases had no gene match. CDR3 length: 14 amino acids. The germline V gene encodes CDR1 SQVTM and CDR2 ANQGSEA. This CDR3 is CSVEGAGGSYEQFF. The CDR3 nucleotides are TGCAGCGTTGAAGGAGCGGGAGGAAGCTATGAGCAGTTCTTC.

This chain connects TRBV6-2 or TRBV6-3 to TRBJ2-1; D not certain. This CDR3 has 12 amino acids. The ends were cut back, 8 bases at V and 5 bases at J, with 10 bases in the middle. The germline CDR1 and CDR2 sequences are MNHEY and SVGEGT. The CDR3 bases are TGTGCCAGCGGAGACGGTAACAATGAGCAGTTCTTC. Protein sequence: CASGDGNNEQFF.

This clonotype was recorded at least ten times. V and J are TRBV7-2 and TRBJ2-7; D is uncertain. V was trimmed by 1 base and J by 3 bases, leaving 7 bases between them. The CDR3 consists of 13 residues. Germline CDR1 and CDR2: SGHTA and FQGNSA. In DNA form, the CDR3 reads TGTGCCAGCAGCTTAGTTCTGTTCTACGAGCAGTACTTC. It encodes CASSLVLFYEQYF.

This clonotype was detected a few times. This chain joins TRBV5-1 and TRBJ2-1; possibly TRBD2 for D (5 bases). The ends were cut back, 2 bases at V and 8 bases at J, with 14 bases in the middle. The CDR3 sequence is 14 residues long. Per germline, CDR1 SGHRS and CDR2 YFSETQ. As DNA, the CDR3 is TGCGCCAGCAGCTTTAGTTCGGGGATTGATGAGCAGTTCTTC. Encoded protein: CASSFSSGIDEQFF. Drawing the rest from reference TRBV5-1 and TRBJ2-1, the complete variable domain is KAGVTQTPRYLIKTRGQQVTLSCSPISGHRSVSWYQQTPGQGLQFLFEYFSETQRNKGNFPGRFSGRQFSNSRSEMNVSTLELGDSALYLCASSFSSGIDEQFFGPGTRLTVL.